One T cell receptor (beta chain) is described in this entry. The target antigen is unknown. The sample is drawn from a study of cytomegalovirus exposure and HLA in healthy donors. Study results and caveats: As a later analysis revealed, the rate of TCR association differed by HLA locus, with DRB1 most and HLA-C fewest.

Primers: 60 Vbeta forward and 13 Jbeta reverse. The protocol was immunoSEQ multiplex PCR, while the TCRdb copy is restricted to in-frame clones and leaves out a portion. The sample lists around 160,000 clones, about 80% occurring once. The sequence was obtained from a woman aged 40 to 50 in good health and CMV-seronegative. The sample was PBMCs.

The CDR3 loop reads CASSLGTSGTHNEQFF. The CDR3 nucleotides read TGTGCCAGCAGTTTGGGGACTAGCGGGACCCACAATGAGCAGTTCTTC. This chain connects TRBV28 to TRBJ2-1; TRBD2 aligns across 13 bases. This CDR3 comprises 16 residues. The trim removed 3 bases at V and 5 bases at J, leaving 4 bases unmatched. Germline loops: CDR1 MDHEN, CDR2 SYDVKM.